A single sample gave rise to the 30 T cell receptor beta chains below, sequenced in a study of hypomethylating agent response in myelodysplastic syndrome. Method: immunoSEQ multiplex PCR; TCRdb's copy keeps in-frame clones and lacks some. Here the sample spans about 5,400 clones, 88% being singletons. This specimen consisted of bone marrow, obtained before or after starting hypomethylating agent treatment for myelodysplastic syndrome (not recorded which). These receptors all stem from a human donor with myelodysplastic syndrome.

The rearrangement links TRBV7-8 to TRBJ1-1; D not certain. There are 14 residues in the CDR3. Germline loops: CDR1 SGHVS, CDR2 FQNEAQ. V was pared by 1 base and J by 7 bases, with 13 bases between. This CDR3 is CASSLGGGPSEAFF. The DNA of the CDR3 is TGTGCCAGCAGCTTAGGCGGAGGACCTAGTGAAGCTTTCTTT.

This chain uses TRBV5-1 with TRBJ2-3, with D hard to call. V was pared by 7 bases and J by 0 bases, with 12 bases between. The CDR3 contains 14 residues. The germline gives CDR1 SGHRS, CDR2 YFSETQ. DNA of the CDR3: TGCGCCAGCGCCGCTTCTGGAAGCACAGATACGCAGTATTTT. It specifies CASAASGSTDTQYF.

This chain links TRBV6-1 with TRBJ2-1; D call uncertain. The CDR3 extends over 14 amino acids. Germline V gives CDR1 MNHNS, CDR2 SASEGT. The V gene lost 3 bases and the J gene lost 2 bases, with 8 bases spanning the gap. The CDR3 DNA follows: TGTGCCAGCAGTGATCAGTGGACCTACAATGAGCAGTTCTTC. Translated: CASSDQWTYNEQFF.

The chain joins TRBV2 to TRBJ1-5; D gene unclear. CDR1 and CDR2 from the germline V gene are SNHLY and FYNNEI. V lost 7 bases, J lost 0 bases, and 7 bases lay in between. This CDR3 region has 13 residues. CDR3 nucleotide sequence: TGTGCCAGCAACACGGATAGCAATCAGCCCCAGCATTTT. This encodes CASNTDSNQPQHF.

V is TRBV6-1 and J is TRBJ1-2; TRBD1 matches 8 bases. This CDR3 contains 13 residues. The V gene's germline CDR1 is MNHNS and CDR2 SASEGT. Trimming cost V 3 bases and J 5 bases; bases outside gene matches: 2. This CDR3 reads CASSDQGAYGYTF. Written as DNA, the CDR3 is TGTGCCAGCAGTGATCAGGGGGCTTATGGCTACACCTTC.

The chain combines TRBV18 with TRBJ1-1; D is unresolved. CDR1 and CDR2 from the germline V gene are KGHSH and LQKENI. V was shortened by 6 bases and J by 1 base, with 12 bases between the two germline ends. The CDR3 runs 14 residues. Here the CDR3 reads CASSDKWENTEAFF. CDR3 DNA sequence: TGTGCCAGCTCCGATAAATGGGAGAACACTGAAGCTTTCTTT.

This clone was picked up a small number of times. The chain couples TRBV6-5 to TRBJ1-6; TRBD1 might be the D (6 bases). V shed 5 bases and J shed 5 bases, with 10 bases lying between them. CDR3 length: 14 residues. The germline V gene encodes CDR1 MNHEY and CDR2 SVGAGI. CDR3 region: CASSQRGNNSPLHF. CDR3 coding DNA: TGTGCCAGCAGTCAAAGGGGGAATAATTCACCCCTCCACTTT.

This chain joins TRBV10-3 and TRBJ1-1, with D perhaps TRBD1 (6 bases). Germline-derived CDR1 and CDR2 are ENHRY and SYGVKD. Trimming took 9 bases from V and 1 from J, leaving 9 bases between them. This CDR3 has 12 amino acids. The CDR3 DNA reads as TGTGCCATAAAGACAGGGAACACTGAAGCTTTCTTT. Its translation: CAIKTGNTEAFF.

The chain carries TRBV6-4 and TRBJ1-1; unclear D gene. Trimming shortened V by 5 bases and J by 0 bases, and 16 bases separated the two germline ends. The CDR3 has 16 amino acids. Germline V CDR1 and CDR2: MRHNA, SNTAGT. The CDR3, as DNA: TGTGCCAGCAGTCCCCCGGGGAGGCGGGTGAACACTGAAGCTTTCTTT. Its translation: CASSPPGRRVNTEAFF.

The chain links TRBV27 to TRBJ1-2; 10 bases are shared with TRBD1. The CDR3 runs 14 residues. Trimming took 3 bases from V and 6 from J; bases not matched to a gene: 4. CDR1 and CDR2 (germline): MNHEY, SMNVEV (reference sequence). The CDR3 nucleotides read TGTGCCAGCAGTTTCTCCGGGACAGGGGATGGCTACACCTTC. It is translated as CASSFSGTGDGYTF.

This chain uses TRBV6-5 with TRBJ1-4, with D maybe TRBD1 (5 bases). CDR1 is MNHEY and CDR2 is SVGAGI in the germline V gene. The CDR3 contains 14 residues. The V and J ends lost 7 bases and 8 bases respectively, with 17 bases between them. The CDR3 spells CASTRTQGTEKLFF. The CDR3 nucleotides read TGTGCCAGCACCAGGACCCAGGGTACCGAAAAACTGTTTTTT.

The V and J genes are TRBV6-5 and TRBJ2-7, with D perhaps TRBD2 (5 bases). The CDR3 spans 14 residues. Germline V gene lookup returns CDR1 MNHEY and CDR2 SVGAGI. The V end was cut by 5 bases, the J end by 2 bases, with 13 bases between. The chain's CDR3 is CASSALWRAYEQYV. DNA of the CDR3: TGTGCCAGCAGTGCGCTCTGGCGGGCCTACGAGCAGTACGTC.

CDR3: CASSDRESSYNEQFF. The CDR3 coding sequence is TGTGCCAGCAGCGACAGGGAAAGCTCCTACAATGAGCAGTTCTTC. The chain couples TRBV9 to TRBJ2-1; the D gene is possibly TRBD1 (6 bases). Germline V gene lookup returns CDR1 SGDLS and CDR2 YYNGEE. The ends were cut back, 3 bases at V and 0 bases at J, with 10 bases in the middle. CDR3 length: 15 residues.

For this clone: Different DNA sequences within this sample yield the same CDR3. The chain combines TRBV4-2 with TRBJ1-2; 8 positions match TRBD1. From germline, CDR1 is LGHNA and CDR2 YNFKEQ. With 2 bases clipped from V and 3 bases from J, the junction kept 5 bases outside the gene matches. The CDR3 is 15 residues long. Here the CDR3 DNA reads TGTGCCAGCAGCCAAATACAGACAGGGGACTATGGCTACACCTTC. The encoded protein is CASSQIQTGDYGYTF.

The J gene is TRBJ1-5, the V gene TRBV6-1; D is possibly TRBD1 (6 bases). Between the trimmed V and J ends, which lost 6 bases and 7 bases, there was a span of 13 bases. The CDR3 spans 13 residues. The V gene's germline CDR1 is MNHNS and CDR2 SASEGT. This CDR3 reads CASSGGAGQPQHF. The CDR3 DNA reads TGTGCCAGCAGCGGGGGGGCGGGGCAGCCCCAGCATTTT.

The chain combines TRBV7-2 with TRBJ2-5; possibly TRBD1 for D (5 bases). CDR3 size: 13 residues. Germline CDR1 reads SGHTA; CDR2 reads FQGNSA. Trimming removed 5 bases from V and 5 bases from J, with 12 bases in between. The CDR3 protein is CASSTTQAETQYF. The DNA of the CDR3 is TGTGCCAGCAGCACCACACAGGCGGAGACCCAGTACTTC.

J is TRBJ1-4 and V is TRBV9; weak D call: TRBD1 (5 bases). V was clipped by 4 bases and J by 4 bases, with 17 bases between them. CDR1 and CDR2 from the germline V gene are SGDLS and YYNGEE. The CDR3 contains 16 residues. CDR3 amino acids: CASSRSDGTYNEKLFF. CDR3 bases: TGTGCCAGCAGCCGATCGGACGGGACGTATAATGAAAAACTGTTTTTT.

The gene calls are TRBV6-1 and TRBJ1-1; weak D call: TRBD1 (5 bases). Germline V CDR1 and CDR2: MNHNS, SASEGT. CDR3 length: 13 amino acids. The ends were cut back, 6 bases at V and 6 bases at J, with 14 bases in the middle. The CDR3 DNA is TGTGCCAGCAGCGAACAGAGGGGTTCTGAAGCTTTCTTT. Residues: CASSEQRGSEAFF.

The V and J genes are TRBV9 and TRBJ1-1; D unresolved. The length of the CDR3 is 13 residues. V shed 0 bases and J shed 4 bases, with 7 bases lying between them. CDR1 and CDR2 from the germline V gene are SGDLS and YYNGEE. The DNA for the CDR3 is TGTGCCAGCAGCGTAGCCGTGGGCACTGAAGCTTTCTTT. This gives the protein CASSVAVGTEAFF.

The chain carries TRBV4-2 and TRBJ2-1; TRBD1 aligns across 10 bases. The CDR3 extends over 17 amino acids. In germline, CDR1 is LGHNA, CDR2 YNFKEQ. Trimming at V came to 0 bases and at J to 8 bases, leaving 10 bases not matched to a gene. CDR3 DNA: TGTGCCAGCAGCCAAGATTTAGAGGGACAGGGGAGGGATGAGCAGTTCTTC. Its protein product is CASSQDLEGQGRDEQFF.

This chain links TRBV6-1 with TRBJ1-5; D ambiguous. Trimming shortened V by 7 bases and J by 5 bases, and 12 bases separated the two germline ends. The CDR3 contains 13 residues. CDR1 is MNHNS and CDR2 is SASEGT in the germline V gene. CDR3 coding DNA: TGTGCCAGCACCGATGGCCTGCATCAGCCCCAGCATTTT. Protein: CASTDGLHQPQHF.

The chain carries TRBV2 and TRBJ2-7, with D possibly being TRBD1 or TRBD2 (5 bases each). Trimming took off 9 bases at V and 0 bases at J, with 15 bases between the two ends. This CDR3 comprises 14 residues. The germline V gene has CDR1 SNHLY and CDR2 FYNNEI. The CDR3 region has the DNA TGTGCCAGTTCACGGGACGGTGTCTCCTACGAGCAGTACGTC. Amino acid sequence: CASSRDGVSYEQYV.

The V gene is TRBV30, the J gene TRBJ1-2; D call uncertain. CDR3 size: 12 residues. The V gene lost 1 base and the J gene lost 4 bases, with 7 bases spanning the gap. Germline V gene data show CDR1 as GTSNPN and CDR2 as SVGIG (reference sequence). CDR3 in DNA: TGTGCCTGGAGTGGAGAGGGCTATGGCTACACCTTC. This translates into CAWSGEGYGYTF.

The V and J genes are TRBV18 and TRBJ1-2; TRBD1 might be the D (5 bases). The germline V gene has CDR1 KGHSH and CDR2 LQKENI. Trimming cost V 3 bases and J 3 bases, with 11 bases left between them. The CDR3 is 14 residues long. The CDR3 is CASSPEGVDYGYTF. Written as DNA, the CDR3 is TGTGCCAGCTCACCGGAAGGGGTGGACTATGGCTACACCTTC.

The chain employs TRBV6-1 and TRBJ2-1, with 14 bases fitting TRBD2. This CDR3 spans 15 amino acids. The germline gives CDR1 MNHNS, CDR2 SASEGT. The V segment lost 4 bases and the J segment 5 bases; nucleotides outside the gene matches: 1. CDR3 amino acids: CASSATSGGDNEQFF. The CDR3 nucleotides read TGTGCCAGCAGTGCGACTAGCGGGGGGGACAATGAGCAGTTCTTC.

The CDR3 sequence is CASSPARQMETQYF. As DNA, the CDR3 is TGTGCCAGCAGCCCCGCCAGACAGATGGAGACCCAGTACTTC. The chain couples TRBV7-8 to TRBJ2-5, with D possibly being TRBD1 (5 bases). Germline CDR1 SGHVS, CDR2 FQNEAQ. The CDR3 spans 14 residues. The ends were cut back, 5 bases at V and 5 bases at J, with 15 bases in the middle.

V usage is TRBV4-2 and J usage is TRBJ2-3; 8 bases line up with TRBD2. Trimming removed 7 bases from V and 3 bases from J; junction bases left unmatched: 12. The CDR3 totals 16 residues. The germline CDR1 and CDR2 sequences are LGHNA and YNFKEQ. The CDR3: CASKYSLAGITDTQYF. DNA of the CDR3: TGTGCCAGCAAGTACTCCCTAGCGGGTATAACAGATACGCAGTATTTT.

V is TRBV19 and J is TRBJ2-7, with TRBD2 matching 16 bases. Germline CDR1 is LNHDA and CDR2 is SQIVND (reference sequence). V was pared by 9 bases and J by 3 bases, with 11 bases of the junction left unmatched. This CDR3 is built from 17 residues. CDR3 nucleotides: TGTGCCAGAGGGACTAGCGGGGGGGCCAGTCCTAACTACGAGCAGTACGTC. Protein: CARGTSGGASPNYEQYV.

CDR3 nucleotides: TGTGCCAGCAGTTTAATGGCCCCAGCGGGGGGGCATGAAAAACTGTTTTTT. This translates into CASSLMAPAGGHEKLFF. The chain joins TRBV28 to TRBJ1-4; TRBD1 is a possible D gene (6 bases). This CDR3 is built from 17 residues. The germline V gene has CDR1 MDHEN and CDR2 SYDVKM. Trimming pared 2 bases from V and 6 bases from J, leaving 19 bases between.

This chain joins TRBV19 and TRBJ2-4; 9 bases fit TRBD2. The V gene end was trimmed by 9 bases and the J gene end by 2 bases; junction bases not matched to a gene: 17. Germline values: CDR1 LNHDA, CDR2 SQIVND (reference sequence). The CDR3 loop spans 18 amino acids. The CDR3 spells CASTPGLAGVLTKNIQYF. Here the CDR3 DNA reads TGTGCCAGCACTCCGGGGTTAGCGGGAGTCCTGACCAAAAACATTCAGTACTTC.